This T cell receptor beta chain was sequenced during a study of blood T cells in healthy people across ages (dated by TCRdb to between 2015 and 2016). Describing the broader study: Template switching captured roughly one uniquely barcoded TCR beta cDNA molecule per two T cells in model experiments. To track age-related changes in TCR beta repertoire diversity, the study relied on deep sequencing normalized with unique cDNA molecular identifiers. Donors were grouped into four age groups: young (average approximately 15 years), middle-aged (39), aged (about 59) and long-lived (approximately 75). To avoid experimental bias, donors of different ages were randomly spread across the sequencing lanes. Two additional independent replicas of 1 million unique cDNA reads from the same blood draw were analyzed for two donors (one aged 18 to 30 and one aged 80 or older).

This clonotype was counted a few times. Its antigen is unknown. Per-base qualities were not stored, and no clone one base away is much larger. Receptor amplification or capture employed 5' RACE. This sample was sequenced with an Illumina HiSeq 2500. A second about 7 to 11 cycle PCR used a sample-barcoded 5' primer and a J-beta primer mix. A unique molecular identifier was introduced onto each TCR beta cDNA molecule by a template-switch 5' adaptor carrying 12 random nucleotides. At least 2.5 million CDR3-containing paired-end reads were obtained from each sample. The Mint cDNA synthesis kit, primed by a TRBC-specific oligonucleotide, was used to synthesize first-strand cDNA from all RNA. All cDNA was treated with uracil-DNA glycosylase and then went through a first 18-cycle PCR with the universal primers M1SS and BC2_uni_R. In the original analysis: For normalization, 1 million high-quality reads, each with a distinct molecular identifier, were randomly selected from each sample. Instead of being binned into consensus sequences, reads with shared molecular identifiers were discarded. MiTCR, with a Q25 quality threshold and the strictest error-elimination algorithm, was used for CDR3 identification, clonotype clustering and error correction. Lower-bound total TCR beta diversity was estimated with a nonparametric unseen species model using Euler transformation. TCRdb cleaned the public reads at Q25 with fastp, built clones with MiXCR and kept in-frame beta chains. Identical CDR3 proteins give one entry, which carries the most common genes and DNA. The V and J calls here are based on TCRdb, not the publication. Counted in this sample were some 1.5 million distinct CDR3 sequences; 28% of them appeared once. The leading ten clones occupy 7.7% of the sample.

The roughly 42 donors, aged roughly 6 to 95 years, were systemically healthy Caucasian individuals from Russia. About 10 milliliters of peripheral blood were drawn from each donor into EDTA-treated Vacutainer tubes. Ficoll-Paque density-gradient centrifugation was used to isolate PBMCs, with at least 6 million per sample. Trizol reagent was used to extract total RNA from the PBMCs, yielding at least 5.5 micrograms per sample. For every donor, flow cytometry on a PBMC aliquot measured the percentage of naive CD45RAhigh/CD27high T cells. The research as a whole found: There was a strong correlation between observed TCR beta diversity and the percentage of naive T cells measured by flow cytometry. As age increased, observed TCR beta diversity per million T cells dropped in a roughly linear way, and a significant reduction was already evident by age 40. Compared with the aged group, more naive CD4+ T cells, fewer expanded clones and increased TCR diversity were shown by the long-lived group, suggesting age selection. Bulk unsorted PBMC profiling prevented conclusive comparison of naive and antigen-experienced compartments. Because donor CMV infection status was unknown, age-related changes in expanded clonotypes were potentially confounded. Total diversity estimates from one million sequenced T cells were considered lower bounds and underestimates.

From V the trimming removes 0 bases and from J it removes 7 bases, while the gene matches leave 6 bases of the junction unaccounted for. The CDR3 runs 16 amino acids, cysteine and phenylalanine included. The DNA shown is the 48-base CDR3, in frame from base 1. The germline V gene yields MRHNA for CDR1 and SNTAGT for CDR2. This chain is built from TRBV6-4 and TRBJ2-1; the central 10 bases match TRBD2. The sequence was collected from a woman aged 25 to 39 in good health. Sequencing was carried out using blood. The nucleotide sequence is TGTGCCAGCAGTGACTCCACTAGCGGGGCGGGAAATGAGCAGTTCTTC. Protein translation: CASSDSTSGAGNEQFF.